This entry concerns a single T cell receptor beta chain. The antigen is undetermined. V dropped 0 bases and J dropped 4 bases, with 11 bases sitting between them. CDR1 is SGDLS and CDR2 is YYNGEE in the germline V gene. The CDR3 length is 15 residues. These data are taken from a study of T cell responses to AZD1222 COVID-19 vaccine. General study findings and limits: Spike-wide coverage was observed for vaccine-associated CD4 TCRs, with dominant responses at 160-218 and 743-854. Nearly half of unique spike-specific TCRs reportedly avoided B.1.351 and B.1.1.7 mutated regions.

Generated by immunoSEQ multiplex PCR, the TCRdb table keeps only in-frame clones and is missing some. The sample shows about 140,000 clones, roughly nine tenths of them seen only once. This sequence originates from an adult in good health. Sample: peripheral blood, taken on day 0 of AZD1222 vaccination. This sequence joins TRBV9 and TRBJ2-1; no definite D call. The CDR3 DNA is TGTGCCAGCAGCGTAGCCCCCAGCCCTTACAATGAGCAGTTCTTC. Protein: CASSVAPSPYNEQFF.